The next 28 T cell receptor beta chains were all read from a single sample in a study of blood T cell repertoires in COVID-19. The repertoire was sequenced with immunoSEQ multiplex PCR; TCRdb's copy has only in-frame clones and lacks some. In the table there are hundreds of thousands of clones, over 80% of which are singletons. The sample taken for sequencing was peripheral blood. Every receptor here comes from a woman between 40 and 50 years old who had recovered from COVID-19.

V usage is TRBV10-2 and J usage is TRBJ1-2, with 9 bases identical to TRBD1. Germline CDR1 WSHSY, CDR2 SAAADI. Losses at the gene ends were 5 bases for V and 7 bases for J; bases not matched to a gene: 5. CDR3 size: 13 residues. The CDR3 DNA follows: TGCGCCAGCAGTTCGGACAGGGGCGCTGGCTACACCTTC. Its translation: CASSSDRGAGYTF.

The chain is built from TRBV5-4 and TRBJ2-5; 11 nucleotides align to TRBD2. This CDR3 contains 15 residues. Trimming took 3 bases from V and 2 from J; bases not matched to a gene: 3. Germline CDR1 reads SGHNT; CDR2 reads YYREEE (reference sequence). The CDR3 sequence is CASSSGTSGQETQYF. The CDR3 DNA sequence: TGTGCCAGCAGCTCCGGGACTAGCGGACAAGAGACCCAGTACTTC.

The CDR3 reads CASSFTGVMNTEAFF. In DNA, the CDR3 is TGTGCCAGCAGCTTCACAGGAGTCATGAACACTGAAGCTTTCTTT. This sequence joins TRBV5-8 and TRBJ1-1, with TRBD1 as a possible D gene (5 bases). CDR3 length equals 15 residues. Trimming took 2 bases from V and 0 from J, leaving 11 bases between them. Germline CDR1 and CDR2: SGHTS and YDEGEE.

The rearrangement links TRBV5-1 to TRBJ2-5; D not resolved. Germline V gene lookup returns CDR1 SGHRS and CDR2 YFSETQ. Trimming left V 1 base short and J 0 bases short, with 7 bases between. The CDR3 length is 14 residues. CDR3 in amino acids: CASSLIAYQETQYF. In DNA form, the CDR3 reads TGCGCCAGCAGCTTGATAGCCTACCAAGAGACCCAGTACTTC.

This sequence joins TRBV2 and TRBJ2-5, with 9 bases fitting TRBD2. Trimming took 8 bases from V and 3 from J; bases not matched to a gene: 7. The CDR3 is 14 residues long. In germline, CDR1 is SNHLY, CDR2 FYNNEI. CDR3 amino acids: CASGRLAAEETQYF. CDR3 coding DNA: TGTGCCAGCGGGAGACTAGCGGCTGAAGAGACCCAGTACTTC.

The CDR3 region has the DNA TGCGCCAGCAGTTATCGACAATTCGACACTGAAGCTTTCTTT. Encoded protein: CASSYRQFDTEAFF. J is TRBJ1-1 and V is TRBV10-2; D gene unclear. The CDR3 covers 14 residues. Trimming pared 5 bases from V and 3 bases from J, leaving 13 bases between. Germline lookup yields CDR1 WSHSY and CDR2 SAAADI.

The rearrangement joins TRBV2 to TRBJ1-3, with a weak D call TRBD1 (6 bases). This CDR3 spans 14 amino acids. Germline CDR1 reads SNHLY; CDR2 reads FYNNEI. V gave up 10 bases and J gave up 0 bases, with 13 bases separating them. The CDR3 here is CAIGGGLSGNTIYF. DNA of the CDR3: TGTGCCATAGGCGGGGGCCTCTCTGGAAACACCATATATTTT.

The CDR3 protein is CASSPDRLGGFYEQYF. The CDR3 region has the DNA TGTGCCAGCAGCCCGGACAGGCTGGGAGGCTTTTACGAGCAGTACTTC. This chain links TRBV14 with TRBJ2-7; possibly TRBD1 for D (7 bases). Trimming removed 4 bases at V and 4 bases at J, with 20 bases between. The CDR3 is made up of 16 amino acids. The V gene's germline CDR1 is SGHDN and CDR2 FVKESK. The whole variable domain, remainder taken from reference TRBV14 and TRBJ2-7, is EAGVTQFPSHSVIEKGQTVTLRCDPISGHDNLYWYRRVMGKEIKFLLHFVKESKQDESGMPNNRFLAERTGGTYSTLKVQPAELEDSGVYFCASSPDRLGGFYEQYFGPGTRLTVT.

The CDR3, as DNA: TGTGCCATCAGTGACCCGGCAGGGGCCCCCACAGATACGCAGTATTTT. Translating gives CAISDPAGAPTDTQYF. This sequence joins TRBV10-3 and TRBJ2-3; D possibly corresponds to TRBD1 (6 bases). The CDR3 extends over 16 amino acids. V was cut by 3 bases and J by 2 bases, with 15 bases left in between. Germline V gene sequence: CDR1 ENHRY, CDR2 SYGVKD.

Concerning this clone itself: Other DNA sequences from this sample encode an identical CDR3 as well. The rearrangement joins TRBV2 to TRBJ1-2; 9 positions match TRBD1. Germline V gene data show CDR1 as SNHLY and CDR2 as FYNNEI. The CDR3 has 14 residues. J was trimmed by 7 bases and V by 0 bases; bases with no gene match: 3. CDR3 bases: TGTGCCAGCAGTGAAGCGGACAGGGGTGGTGGCTACACCTTC. It is translated as CASSEADRGGGYTF.

Only one count was recorded for this clone. V usage is TRBV3-1 (or the pseudogene TRBV3-2) and J usage is TRBJ1-1; D perhaps matches TRBD1 (5 bases). This CDR3 is 13 amino acids long. Germline V gives CDR1 LGHDT, CDR2 YNNKEL (reference sequence). With 7 bases removed from V and 5 bases from J, the gap between germline ends came to 14 bases. This CDR3 is CASNWRGGTEAFF. The CDR3 DNA reads as TGTGCCAGCAACTGGAGGGGAGGGACTGAAGCTTTCTTT.

The chain employs TRBV19 and TRBJ1-4; D possibly corresponds to TRBD1 (5 bases). The CDR3 covers 15 residues. Trimming pared 6 bases from V and 8 bases from J, leaving 19 bases between. Germline-derived CDR1 and CDR2 are LNHDA and SQIVND (reference sequence). The CDR3 spells CASRRKGEVHEKLFF. Here the CDR3 DNA reads TGTGCCAGTAGACGTAAAGGGGAGGTGCACGAAAAACTGTTTTTT.

The chain uses TRBV7-2 and TRBJ2-1; 11 bases agree with TRBD2. The CDR3 totals 16 residues. The trim removed 4 bases at V and 2 bases at J, leaving 4 bases unmatched. Germline values: CDR1 SGHTA, CDR2 FQGNSA. The DNA of the CDR3 is TGTGCCAGCAGCTCCGGACTAGCGGGTACCTACAATGAGCAGTTCTTC. This gives the protein CASSSGLAGTYNEQFF.

The genes are TRBV2 and TRBJ1-5, with 9 bases lining up with TRBD1. After removal of 6 bases from V and 4 bases from J, the junction contained 1 base not matched to a gene. Germline V lookup: CDR1 SNHLY, CDR2 FYNNEI. This CDR3 has 13 residues. CDR3 protein: CASRGQGNQPQHF. The CDR3 DNA follows: TGTGCCAGCAGAGGACAGGGGAATCAGCCCCAGCATTTT.

The count of this clone is one. The CDR3 sequence is CASSAYPGQDYGYTF. The CDR3 DNA is TGTGCCAGCAGCGCCTACCCGGGACAGGACTATGGCTACACCTTC. This chain joins TRBV9 and TRBJ1-2; TRBD1 matches at 8 bases. V shed 3 bases, J shed 3 bases, and the junction held 7 bases outside the gene matches. This CDR3 has 15 residues. Germline V lookup: CDR1 SGDLS, CDR2 YYNGEE.

The CDR3 loop reads CASRGTTPSYNEQFF. CDR3 DNA: TGTGCCAGCAGGGGGACTACCCCCTCCTACAATGAGCAGTTCTTC. The V gene is TRBV6-5, the J gene TRBJ2-1; TRBD2 agrees at 7 bases. V was pared by 6 bases and J by 0 bases, with 5 bases of the junction left unmatched. Germline-derived CDR1 and CDR2 are MNHEY and SVGAGI. This CDR3 is built from 15 residues.

The rearrangement links TRBV11-2 to TRBJ2-1; 13 nucleotides agree with TRBD2. V dropped 4 bases and J dropped 8; count of bases not matched to a gene: 11. The germline gives CDR1 SGHAT, CDR2 FQNNGV. The CDR3 runs to 17 residues. The CDR3, as DNA: TGTGCCAGCAGCTCCCAGGGACTAGCGGGGAAGTGGGATGAGCAGTTCTTC. It specifies CASSSQGLAGKWDEQFF.

The chain uses TRBV5-1 and TRBJ1-1; tentative D call: TRBD1 (6 bases). The CDR3 spans 15 residues. V lost 4 bases and J lost 0, with 13 bases in between. Germline V gene sequence: CDR1 SGHRS, CDR2 YFSETQ. CDR3 residues: CASSPGQPMNTEAFF. The CDR3 nucleotides read TGCGCCAGCAGCCCAGGACAGCCTATGAACACTGAAGCTTTCTTT. Based on the CDR3 plus reference TRBV5-1 and TRBJ1-1, the full variable domain is KAGVTQTPRYLIKTRGQQVTLSCSPISGHRSVSWYQQTPGQGLQFLFEYFSETQRNKGNFPGRFSGRQFSNSRSEMNVSTLELGDSALYLCASSPGQPMNTEAFFGQGTRLTVV.

This clone was observed a single time. This chain uses TRBV9 with TRBJ2-2; a weak D match, TRBD1 (6 bases). Germline CDR1 reads SGDLS; CDR2 reads YYNGEE. CDR3 length equals 15 residues. Deletions cut 3 bases from V and 3 bases from J, with 12 bases between. CDR3 DNA: TGTGCCAGCAGCGCCGACAGGAGCGACACCGGGGAGCTGTTTTTT. Its protein is CASSADRSDTGELFF.

The rearrangement uses TRBV19 and TRBJ1-2, with TRBD1 as a possible D gene (6 bases). The CDR3 spans 14 residues. From germline, CDR1 is LNHDA and CDR2 SQIVND (reference sequence). Trimming stripped 3 bases from V and 7 bases from J, with 15 bases between. For the CDR3, the DNA is TGTGCCAGTAGTATGGGAACAGGGTCCCGTGGCTACACCTTC. Translation: CASSMGTGSRGYTF.

This chain links TRBV6-5 with TRBJ1-3; D ambiguous. The length of the CDR3 is 15 residues. Between the trimmed V and J ends, which lost 2 bases and 2 bases, there was a span of 10 bases. Germline V gives CDR1 MNHEY, CDR2 SVGAGI. The CDR3 nucleotides read TGTGCCAGCAGTTACGGGAGGGCCCCTGGAAACACCATATATTTT. This gives the protein CASSYGRAPGNTIYF.

This sequence joins TRBV19 and TRBJ1-1, with D perhaps TRBD1 (6 bases). Germline CDR1 and CDR2: LNHDA and SQIVND (reference sequence). Trimming cost V 1 base and J 8 bases, with 11 bases left between them. The CDR3 has 13 amino acids. CDR3 region: CASSIVGGGEAFF. As DNA, the CDR3 is TGTGCCAGTAGTATAGTTGGCGGGGGCGAAGCTTTCTTT.

The rearrangement links TRBV27 to TRBJ2-7; D might be TRBD1 (5 bases). Trimming pared 5 bases from V and 0 bases from J, leaving 17 bases between. This CDR3 contains 16 residues. The V gene's germline CDR1 is MNHEY and CDR2 SMNVEV (reference sequence). CDR3 nucleotide sequence: TGTGCCAGCAGTCCCGAGAGGTGGGGCTACTCCTACGAGCAGTACTTC. Its protein is CASSPERWGYSYEQYF.

In its sample, this clone was seen once. The chain couples TRBV13 to TRBJ2-5, with 7 bases aligning to TRBD2. The V and J ends lost 1 base and 5 bases, in that order; junction bases with no gene match: 4. CDR3 length equals 14 residues. CDR1 is PRHDT, CDR2 FYEKMQ, per germline (reference sequence). CDR3 coding DNA: TGTGCCAGCAGCTTAGTTGGGGGAGGGGAGACCCAGTACTTC. Its protein is CASSLVGGGETQYF.

CDR3 protein: CASSESGWRNTIYF. The CDR3 nucleotides are TGTGCCAGCAGTGAATCAGGGTGGAGAAACACCATATATTTT. V gene TRBV6-1 combines with J gene TRBJ1-3; D perhaps matches TRBD1 (5 bases). The CDR3 has 14 amino acids. Deletions cut 2 bases from V and 5 bases from J, with 10 bases between. The germline V gene has CDR1 MNHNS and CDR2 SASEGT.

The gene calls are TRBV3-1 (or the pseudogene TRBV3-2) and TRBJ2-5, with D maybe TRBD2 (6 bases). Germline CDR1 LGHDT, CDR2 YNNKEL (reference sequence). V dropped 0 bases and J dropped 5 bases, with 16 bases sitting between them. This CDR3 comprises 16 residues. The CDR3 nucleotides read TGTGCCAGCAGCCAAGATCTGAGACTAGGAGGGGAGACCCAGTACTTC. This encodes CASSQDLRLGGETQYF.

CDR3 in DNA: TGTGCCAGTAGTCCCCAGGGGAGGGACACTGAAGCTTTCTTT. As protein: CASSPQGRDTEAFF. V is TRBV19 and J is TRBJ1-1; D perhaps matches TRBD1 (6 bases). The V end lost 5 bases, the J end lost 3 bases, and 13 bases lay between the germline ends. Germline loops: CDR1 LNHDA, CDR2 SQIVND (reference sequence). This CDR3 has 14 residues.

The rearrangement uses TRBV6-6 and TRBJ1-4, with 8 bases that match TRBD1. V trimming: 5 bases; J trimming: 10 bases; junction bases outside the gene matches: 12. The germline CDR1 and CDR2 sequences are MNHNY and SVGAGI (reference sequence). CDR3 length: 15 residues. The CDR3 protein is CASSQPGQVSSKLFF. The DNA of the CDR3 is TGTGCCAGCAGTCAACCGGGACAGGTTAGCTCAAAACTGTTTTTT.